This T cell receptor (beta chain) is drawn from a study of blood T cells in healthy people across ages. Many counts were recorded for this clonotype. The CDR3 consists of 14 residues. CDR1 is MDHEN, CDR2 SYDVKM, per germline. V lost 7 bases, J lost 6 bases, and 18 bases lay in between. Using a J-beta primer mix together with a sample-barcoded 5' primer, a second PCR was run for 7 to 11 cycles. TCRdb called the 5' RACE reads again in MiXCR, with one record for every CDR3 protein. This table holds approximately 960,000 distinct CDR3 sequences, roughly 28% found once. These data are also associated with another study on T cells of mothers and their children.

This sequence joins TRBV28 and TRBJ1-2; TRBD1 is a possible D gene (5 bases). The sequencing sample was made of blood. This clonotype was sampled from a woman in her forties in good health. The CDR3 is CASNPMSRANGYTF. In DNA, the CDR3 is TGTGCCAGCAACCCAATGAGCAGGGCCAATGGCTACACCTTC.